This section outlines one T cell receptor beta chain sequence together with its context. Its antigen is undetermined. Profiling relied on immunoSEQ multiplex PCR, and the TCRdb table lists in-frame clones only, not all of them. The repertoire consists of 110,000 to 150,000 clones, with approximately 90% occurring once and the leading ten covering 5.5% to 7%. This sample is drawn from a study of cytomegalovirus exposure and HLA in healthy donors. Study-level findings and limits: CMV antigen specificity of a few CMV-associated chains was confirmed in vitro. Altogether, 164 TCR beta chains were recorded as cytomegalovirus-associated. It was reportedly the case that the classifier diagnosed cytomegalovirus status with high specificity and sensitivity.

V was shortened by 0 bases and J by 8 bases, with 13 bases between the two germline ends. The CDR3 has 14 residues. The V gene's germline CDR1 is MNHEY and CDR2 SMNVEV (reference sequence). This sequence was found in a woman aged 25 to 39 in good health and CMV-seropositive. Sequenced material: PBMCs. The V call is TRBV27, the J call TRBJ1-2; D not certain. The CDR3 DNA follows: TGTGCCAGCAGTTTATCATGGCAGGCTGGGGGCTACACCTTC. It specifies CASSLSWQAGGYTF.